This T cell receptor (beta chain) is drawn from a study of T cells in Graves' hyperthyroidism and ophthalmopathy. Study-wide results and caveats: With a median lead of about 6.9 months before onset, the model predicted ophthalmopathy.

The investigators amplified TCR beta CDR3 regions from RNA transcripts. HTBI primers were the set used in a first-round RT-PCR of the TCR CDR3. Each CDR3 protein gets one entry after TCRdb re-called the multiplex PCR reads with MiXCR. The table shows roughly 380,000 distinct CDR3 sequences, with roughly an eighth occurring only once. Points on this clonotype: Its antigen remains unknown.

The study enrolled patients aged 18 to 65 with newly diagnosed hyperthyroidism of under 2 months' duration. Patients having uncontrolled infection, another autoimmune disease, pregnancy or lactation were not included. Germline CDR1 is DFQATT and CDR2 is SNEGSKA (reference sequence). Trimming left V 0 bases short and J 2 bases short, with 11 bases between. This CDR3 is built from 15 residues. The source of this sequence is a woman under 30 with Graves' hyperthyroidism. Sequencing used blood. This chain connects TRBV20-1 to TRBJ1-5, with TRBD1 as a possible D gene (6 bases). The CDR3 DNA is TGCAGTGCTAGAGATCTGAACAGGGGCAATCAGCCCCAGCATTTT. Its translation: CSARDLNRGNQPQHF.